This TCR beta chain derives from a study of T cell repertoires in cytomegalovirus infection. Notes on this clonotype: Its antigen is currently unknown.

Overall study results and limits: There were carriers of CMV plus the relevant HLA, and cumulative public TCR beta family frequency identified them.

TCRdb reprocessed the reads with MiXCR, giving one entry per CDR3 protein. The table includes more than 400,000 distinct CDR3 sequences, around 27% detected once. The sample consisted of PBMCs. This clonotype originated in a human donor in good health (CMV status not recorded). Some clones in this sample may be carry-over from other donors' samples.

The DNA of the CDR3 is TGCAGTGCTGTTCGAGGGGGGCTAGCGGGAGGCCGGCGGGAAGAGACCCAGTACTTC. It codes for CSAVRGGLAGGRREETQYF. This chain joins TRBV20-1 and TRBJ2-5; 11 bases line up with TRBD2. V lost 5 bases and J lost 3; bases outside the gene matches: 20. The CDR3 is 19 amino acids. The V gene's germline CDR1 is DFQATT and CDR2 SNEGSKA (reference sequence).